This TCR beta chain was recovered during a study of sequential checkpoint blockade in melanoma (dated by TCRdb to the late 2010s). In the study overall: Using 1:1 randomization, the trial assigned patients either to first-line nivolumab followed by ipilimumab (arm A) or to ipilimumab followed by nivolumab (arm B). Both trial sequences were followed by maintenance nivolumab.

The immunoSEQ Assay was used to immunosequence TCRbeta CDR3 regions from genomic DNA. Genomic DNA was amplified by bias-controlled multiplex PCR before high-throughput sequencing. Regarding the original processing steps: To quantify the absolute abundance of each unique TCRbeta CDR3 region, the sequences were collapsed and filtered. Clonality was defined as 1 minus Pielou's evenness and was calculated using productive rearrangements only. A previously published method was used to identify clones with significantly greater frequencies in on-treatment samples than in baseline samples. TCRdb's version of the immuneACCESS table is confined to in-frame rearrangements and falls short of the full clone set. An unresolved V gene accounts for under half of the shortfall where checked; the remainder is of unknown origin. That table furnishes V, J and clone size, whereas the DNA furnished D and trimming. Across this sample there are 15,000 to 20,000 clones, with 56% seen only once. The ten largest clones represent 17% of the sample.

Sample treatment or condition, as interpreted from the label and publication: randomized to nivolumab then ipilimumab (arm A) or the reverse (arm B). Prior DNA-damaging chemotherapy had not been received by any trial patient. A FACS Aria II flow cytometer was used to sort live CD3+CD8+ cells that were negative for CD19 and CD56 from thawed PBMCs. Samples came from patients with melanoma in CheckMate 064, a randomized, open-label phase II trial of sequential checkpoint blockade. Peripheral blood mononuclear cells were obtained through leukapheresis, purified using Ficoll-Paque, and frozen in human serum containing around 9.6% DMSO. Right after sorting, the blood CD3+CD8+ cells were verified to be >95% pure, and DNA extraction followed. Points on this clone: Its antigen remains undetermined. Within one base of it there is no much larger clone, and no base qualities were kept.

The V end gives up 7 bases and the J end 3 bases, leaving 11 bases in the junction not matched to a gene. The CDR3, cysteine through phenylalanine, is 15 amino acids long. Only CDR3 DNA remains: 45 bases, in frame from the first base. The germline V gene (reference sequence) supplies CDR1 MNHNY and CDR2 SVGAGI. General study outcomes and caveats: Validation of the response-prediction model combining TCR metrics and mutation burden is needed in larger, independent patient cohorts.

The material sequenced was CD8+ T cells sorted from blood (inferred from file names), taken from a patient given nivolumab and ipilimumab in sequence. The chain is assembled from TRBV6-6 and TRBJ2-7; 8 central nucleotides agree with TRBD1. This receptor was identified in a human donor with melanoma. The CDR3 has the sequence CASTLGQGTIYEQYF. The nucleotide sequence reads as follows: TGTGCCAGCACTCTTGGACAGGGCACGATCTACGAGCAGTACTTC.